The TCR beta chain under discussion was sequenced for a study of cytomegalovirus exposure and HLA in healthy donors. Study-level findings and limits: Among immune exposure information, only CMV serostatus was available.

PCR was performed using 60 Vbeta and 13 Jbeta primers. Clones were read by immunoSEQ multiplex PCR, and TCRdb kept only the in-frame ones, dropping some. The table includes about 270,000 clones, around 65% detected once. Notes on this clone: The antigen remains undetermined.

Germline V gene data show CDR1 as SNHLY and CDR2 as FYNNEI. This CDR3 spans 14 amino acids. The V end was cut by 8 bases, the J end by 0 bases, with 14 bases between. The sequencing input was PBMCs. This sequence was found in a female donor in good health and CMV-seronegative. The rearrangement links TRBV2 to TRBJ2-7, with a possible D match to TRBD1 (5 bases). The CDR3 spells CASRQQGTSYEQYF. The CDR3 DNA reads TGTGCCAGCCGACAGCAAGGCACCTCCTACGAGCAGTACTTC. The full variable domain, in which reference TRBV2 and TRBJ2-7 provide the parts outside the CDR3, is EPEVTQTPSHQVTQMGQEVILRCVPISNHLYFYWYRQILGQKVEFLVSFYNNEISEKSEIFDDQFSVERPDGSNFTLKIRSTKLEDSAMYFCASRQQGTSYEQYFGPGTRLTVT.